The T cell receptor beta chain described here comes from a study of T-cell memory formation after mild COVID-19 (dated by TCRdb to about 2021). With respect to the entire study: Most TCR sequence clusters were specific to one of the two donors. In a couple of donors, T-cell clones that expanded and contracted after mild COVID-19 were tracked by sequencing TCRalpha and TCRbeta repertoires over time. The cohort was made up of two young adult volunteers, one female and one male, who were previously healthy.

Ficoll-Paque density gradient centrifugation was used to isolate PBMCs. The instrument was an Illumina NovaSeq 6000. TCRalpha and TCRbeta cDNA libraries were built by 5'RACE with constant-segment primers, adding sample barcodes and unique molecular identifiers. RNA was extracted from every sample with Trizol reagent. The libraries were amplified in two PCR steps, and the second step added a second sample barcode and Illumina TruSeq adapters. The libraries were sequenced on an Illumina NovaSeq using 2 x 150 bp paired-end reads. In the paper's pipeline: The reads were demultiplexed and collapsed into UMI-guided consensus sequences using migec v1.2.7. With mixcr v2.1.11, UMI consensuses were aligned to TRA and TRB V and J templates and assembled into clonotypes. A clonotype was counted as expanded or contracted only if both edgeR and NoisET called the change significant, with noise models trained on biological replicates. For edgeR calls, the thresholds were a false discovery rate-adjusted p below 0.01 and a log2 fold-change of 1. PCA with hierarchical clustering of max-normalized trajectories of the 1000 most abundant clonotypes was used as exploratory dynamics analysis. The CD4 or CD8 phenotype of responding clones was assigned using the separately sequenced CD4+ and CD8+ repertoires. In TCRdb, the public reads were trimmed at Q25 with fastp and aligned with MiXCR, with productive beta chains retained. CDR3 protein duplicates are merged, each entry listing the most common genes and DNA. Clone size and V and J calls follow TCRdb, not the original study. Present in this sample are roughly 13,000 distinct CDR3 sequences, approximately 20% of which were seen just once. Clones ranked in the top ten supply roughly 49% of the sample.

Measured from the cysteine to the phenylalanine, the CDR3 is 13 residues long. Only CDR3 DNA is held: 39 bases, read in frame from base 1. Taken from the germline V gene, the CDR1 and CDR2 loops are SQVTM and ANQGSEA. V was cut back by 3 bases and J by 0 bases, leaving a gap of 8 bases between them. What the work shows at the level of the full study, not this receptor alone: SARS-CoV-2 specificity was not confirmed for the second-wave clones peaking on day 37. Some responding clones were found in pre-infection memory, which suggests that pre-existing cross-reactive memory T cells took part in the SARS-CoV-2 response. The study included only two mild cases, and larger cohorts that include severe cases with pre-infection samples were judged to be necessary. Contracting CD4+ clones turned up mainly in the CM and EM memory subsets, whereas EMRA was where CD8+ clones were enriched. Balanced CD4/CD8 phenotypes were observed for clones contracting from day 15 to 85, whereas a bias towards CD4+ was observed for a second wave of clones expanding from day 15 to 37.

This clonotype was recorded many times. The antigen it binds to is not known. No base quality values were provided; no much bigger clone lies one nucleotide off. This sequence was found in an adult woman who had mild COVID-19 (a few samples of this study predate the infection). The sample titles of this study are shuffled in the database, so cell type and time point are left out; the donor was told from shared clones. The source material was PBMCs or a T cell subset sorted from them (not recorded which). The chain joins TRBV29-1 to TRBJ1-1; no D gene can be assigned with confidence. Read as DNA, the sequence is TGCAGCGTTGATGATGGGGTGAACACTGAAGCTTTCTTT. This sequence encodes CSVDDGVNTEAFF.